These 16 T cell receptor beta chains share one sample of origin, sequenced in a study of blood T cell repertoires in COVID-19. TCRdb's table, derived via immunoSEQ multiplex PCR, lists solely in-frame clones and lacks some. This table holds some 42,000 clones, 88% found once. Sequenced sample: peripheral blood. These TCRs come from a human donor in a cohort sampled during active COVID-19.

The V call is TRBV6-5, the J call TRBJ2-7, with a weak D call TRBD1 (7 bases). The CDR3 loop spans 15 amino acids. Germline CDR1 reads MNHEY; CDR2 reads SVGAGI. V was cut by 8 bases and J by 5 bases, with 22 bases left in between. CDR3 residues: CASPGGWGRGDEQYF. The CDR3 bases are TGTGCCAGCCCAGGAGGGTGGGGCAGGGGGGACGAGCAGTACTTC.

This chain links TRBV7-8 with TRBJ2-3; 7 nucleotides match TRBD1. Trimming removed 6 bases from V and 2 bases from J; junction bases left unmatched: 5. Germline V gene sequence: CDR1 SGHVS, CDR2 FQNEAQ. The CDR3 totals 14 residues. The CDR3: CASSPTGATDTQYF. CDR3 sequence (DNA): TGTGCCAGCAGTCCTACAGGGGCCACAGATACGCAGTATTTT.

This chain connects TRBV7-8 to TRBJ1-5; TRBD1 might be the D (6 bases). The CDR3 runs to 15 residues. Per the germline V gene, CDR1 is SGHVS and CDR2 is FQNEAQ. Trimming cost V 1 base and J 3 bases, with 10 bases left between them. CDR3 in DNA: TGTGCCAGCAGCTTAGGTGGGGGCCCCAATCAGCCCCAGCATTTT. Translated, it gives CASSLGGGPNQPQHF.

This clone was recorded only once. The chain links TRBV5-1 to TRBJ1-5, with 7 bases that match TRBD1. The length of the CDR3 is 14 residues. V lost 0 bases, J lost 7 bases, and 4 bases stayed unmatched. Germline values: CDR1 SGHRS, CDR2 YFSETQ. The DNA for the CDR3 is TGCGCCAGCAGCTTGGGACAGGGTCAACAGCCCCAGCATTTT. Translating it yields CASSLGQGQQPQHF.

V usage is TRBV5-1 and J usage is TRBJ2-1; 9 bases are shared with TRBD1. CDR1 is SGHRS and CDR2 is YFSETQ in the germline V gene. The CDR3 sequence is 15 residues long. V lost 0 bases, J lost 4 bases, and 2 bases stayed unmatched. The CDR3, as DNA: TGCGCCAGCAGCTTGGGGGGACAGGGTTACAATGAGCAGTTCTTC. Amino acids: CASSLGGQGYNEQFF.

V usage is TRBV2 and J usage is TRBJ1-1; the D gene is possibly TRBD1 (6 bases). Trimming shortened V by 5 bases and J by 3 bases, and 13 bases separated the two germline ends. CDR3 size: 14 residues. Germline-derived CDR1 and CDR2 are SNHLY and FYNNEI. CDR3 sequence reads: CASSPQGYDTEAFF. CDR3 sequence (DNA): TGTGCCAGCAGTCCACAGGGATACGACACTGAAGCTTTCTTT.

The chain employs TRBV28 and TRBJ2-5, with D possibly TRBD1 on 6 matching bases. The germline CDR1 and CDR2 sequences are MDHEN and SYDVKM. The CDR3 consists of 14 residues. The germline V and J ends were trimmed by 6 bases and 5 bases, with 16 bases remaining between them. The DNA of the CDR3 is TGTGCCAGCAGCCGAGACACAGGGATGGAGACCCAGTACTTC. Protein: CASSRDTGMETQYF.

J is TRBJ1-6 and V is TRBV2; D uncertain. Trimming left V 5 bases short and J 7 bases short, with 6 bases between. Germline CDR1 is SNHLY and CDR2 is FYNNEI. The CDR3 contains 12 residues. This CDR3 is CASSTRNSPLHF. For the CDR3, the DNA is TGTGCCAGCAGTACCAGAAATTCACCCCTCCACTTT.

CDR3 sequence: CAWTSQGNTGELFF. The CDR3 region has the DNA TGTGCCTGGACCTCACAGGGAAACACCGGGGAGCTGTTTTTT. V usage is TRBV30 and J usage is TRBJ2-2; D may be TRBD1 (6 bases). The germline gives CDR1 GTSNPN, CDR2 SVGIG (reference sequence). Trimming took off 4 bases at V and 2 bases at J, with 11 bases between the two ends. This CDR3 comprises 14 residues.

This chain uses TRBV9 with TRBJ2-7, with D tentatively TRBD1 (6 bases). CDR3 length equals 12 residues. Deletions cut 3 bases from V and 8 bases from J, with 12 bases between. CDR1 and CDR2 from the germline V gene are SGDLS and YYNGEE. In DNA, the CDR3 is TGTGCCAGCAGCGGACACAGGGACAAGCAGTACTTC. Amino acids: CASSGHRDKQYF.

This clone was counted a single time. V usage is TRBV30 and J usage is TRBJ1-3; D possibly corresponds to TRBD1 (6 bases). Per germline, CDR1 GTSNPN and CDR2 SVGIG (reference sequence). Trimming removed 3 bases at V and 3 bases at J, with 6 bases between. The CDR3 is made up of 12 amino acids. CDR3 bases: TGTGCCTGGAGGACAGGTGGAAACACCATATATTTT. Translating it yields CAWRTGGNTIYF.

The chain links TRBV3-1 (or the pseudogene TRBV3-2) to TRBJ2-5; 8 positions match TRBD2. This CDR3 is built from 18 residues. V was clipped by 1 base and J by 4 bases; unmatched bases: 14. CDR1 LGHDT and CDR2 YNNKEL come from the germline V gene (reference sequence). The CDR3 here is CASSQGLAGQGGGETQYF. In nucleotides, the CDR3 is TGTGCCAGCAGCCAAGGGCTAGCGGGTCAGGGCGGAGGAGAGACCCAGTACTTC.

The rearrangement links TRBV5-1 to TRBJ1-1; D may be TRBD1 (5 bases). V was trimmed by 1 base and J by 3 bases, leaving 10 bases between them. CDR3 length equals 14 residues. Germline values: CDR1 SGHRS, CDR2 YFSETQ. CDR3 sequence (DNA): TGCGCCAGCAGCTTGACGGGGGGTTACACTGAAGCTTTCTTT. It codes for CASSLTGGYTEAFF.

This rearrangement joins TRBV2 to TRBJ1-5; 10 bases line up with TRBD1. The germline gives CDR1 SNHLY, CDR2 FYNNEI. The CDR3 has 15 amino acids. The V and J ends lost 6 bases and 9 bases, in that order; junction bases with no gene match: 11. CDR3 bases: TGTGCCAGCAGCACTGGACAGGGGGGGGATCGGCCCCAGCATTTT. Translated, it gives CASSTGQGGDRPQHF.

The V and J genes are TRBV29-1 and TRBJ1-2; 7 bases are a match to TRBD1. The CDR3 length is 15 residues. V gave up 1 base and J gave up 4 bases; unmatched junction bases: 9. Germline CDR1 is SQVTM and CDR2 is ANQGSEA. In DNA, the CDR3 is TGCAGCGTTGAAGTAGGACAGGCCGGGGCCTATGGCTACACCTTC. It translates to CSVEVGQAGAYGYTF.

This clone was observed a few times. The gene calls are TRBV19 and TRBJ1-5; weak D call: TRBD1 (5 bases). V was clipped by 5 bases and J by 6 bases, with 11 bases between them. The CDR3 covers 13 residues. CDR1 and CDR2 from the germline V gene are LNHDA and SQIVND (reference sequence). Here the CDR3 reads CASSHQGPQPQHF. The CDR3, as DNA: TGTGCCAGTAGTCACCAGGGTCCTCAGCCCCAGCATTTT.